This T cell receptor beta chain is drawn from a study of PD-L1 blockade in urothelial cancer. Study-level information: About 85% of the 29 patients were men with bladder-origin urothelial cancer. Patients had received 0 to 3 prior chemotherapy regimens. The median number of T cells present in blood samples was some 140,000.

The CDR3 loop spans 16 amino acids. V lost 3 bases, J lost 2 bases, and 11 bases stayed unmatched. Per the germline V gene, CDR1 is GTSNPN and CDR2 is SVGIG (reference sequence). Each PCR contained spiked-in synthetic TCR analog templates. The repertoire was sequenced with immunoSEQ multiplex PCR; TCRdb's copy has only in-frame clones and lacks some. The sample includes around 100,000 clones, around 82% seen only once; the top ten take 2% to 2.5%. This clone showed up just once. This receptor was identified in a man aged 50-60 years with urothelial cancer. The chain is built from TRBV30 and TRBJ2-3; 7 bases fit TRBD1. The material sequenced was PBMCs, taken around atezolizumab (anti-PD-L1) treatment. CDR3 nucleotide sequence: TGTGCCTGGAGGGTGTCTTGGACAGGAGCCACAGATACGCAGTATTTT. Protein sequence: CAWRVSWTGATDTQYF.